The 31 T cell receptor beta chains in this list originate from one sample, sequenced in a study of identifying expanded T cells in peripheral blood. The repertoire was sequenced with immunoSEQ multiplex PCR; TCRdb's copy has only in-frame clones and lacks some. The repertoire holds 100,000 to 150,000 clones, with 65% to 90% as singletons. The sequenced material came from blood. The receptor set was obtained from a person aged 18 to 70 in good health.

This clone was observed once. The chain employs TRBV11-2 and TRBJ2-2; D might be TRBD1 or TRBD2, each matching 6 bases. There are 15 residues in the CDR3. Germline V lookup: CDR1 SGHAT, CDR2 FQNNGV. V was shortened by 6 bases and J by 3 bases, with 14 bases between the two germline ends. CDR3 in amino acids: CASREGGPDTGELFF. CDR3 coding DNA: TGTGCCAGCAGAGAAGGGGGGCCCGACACCGGGGAGCTGTTTTTT. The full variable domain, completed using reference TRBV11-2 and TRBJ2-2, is EAGVAQSPRYKIIEKRQSVAFWCNPISGHATLYWYQQILGQGPKLLIQFQNNGVVDDSQLPKDRFSAERLKGVDSTLKIQPAKLEDSAVYLCASREGGPDTGELFFGEGSRLTVL.

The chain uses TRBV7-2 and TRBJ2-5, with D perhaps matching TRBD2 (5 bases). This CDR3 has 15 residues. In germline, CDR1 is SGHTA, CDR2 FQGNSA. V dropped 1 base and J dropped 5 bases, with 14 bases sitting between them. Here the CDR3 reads CASSLELWTGETQYF. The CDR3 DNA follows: TGTGCCAGCAGCTTAGAATTGTGGACTGGGGAGACCCAGTACTTC.

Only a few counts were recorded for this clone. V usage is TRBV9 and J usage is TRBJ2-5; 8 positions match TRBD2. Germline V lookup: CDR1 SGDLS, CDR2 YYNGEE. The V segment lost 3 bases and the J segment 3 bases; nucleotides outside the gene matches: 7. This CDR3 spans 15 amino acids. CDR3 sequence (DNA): TGTGCCAGCAGCGCAAGCGGGAGTATGAAAGAGACCCAGTACTTC. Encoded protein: CASSASGSMKETQYF.

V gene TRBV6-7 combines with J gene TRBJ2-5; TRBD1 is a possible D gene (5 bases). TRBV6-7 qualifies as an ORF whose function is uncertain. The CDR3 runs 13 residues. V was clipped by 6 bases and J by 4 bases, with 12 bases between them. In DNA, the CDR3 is TGTGCCAGCAGACACTGGACATCAGAGACCCAGTACTTC. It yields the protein CASRHWTSETQYF.

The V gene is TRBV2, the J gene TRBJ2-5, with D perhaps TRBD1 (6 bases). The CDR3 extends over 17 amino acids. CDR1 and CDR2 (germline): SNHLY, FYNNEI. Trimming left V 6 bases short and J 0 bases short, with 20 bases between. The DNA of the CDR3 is TGTGCCAGCAGGAGGGACAAAAGACAGCTATACCAAGAGACCCAGTACTTC. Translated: CASRRDKRQLYQETQYF.

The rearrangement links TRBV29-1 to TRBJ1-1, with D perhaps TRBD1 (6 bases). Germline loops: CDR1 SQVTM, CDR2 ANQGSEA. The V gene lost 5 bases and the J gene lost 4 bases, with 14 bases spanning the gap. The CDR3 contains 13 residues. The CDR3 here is CSVLQGAGTEAFF. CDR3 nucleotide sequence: TGCAGCGTTCTACAGGGAGCGGGCACTGAAGCTTTCTTT.

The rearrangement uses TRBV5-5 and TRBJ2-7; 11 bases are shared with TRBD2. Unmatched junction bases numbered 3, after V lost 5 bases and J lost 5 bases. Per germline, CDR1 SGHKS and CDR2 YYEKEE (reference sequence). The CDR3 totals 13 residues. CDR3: CASSRLAGNEQYF. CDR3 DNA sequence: TGTGCCAGCAGTAGACTAGCGGGAAACGAGCAGTACTTC.

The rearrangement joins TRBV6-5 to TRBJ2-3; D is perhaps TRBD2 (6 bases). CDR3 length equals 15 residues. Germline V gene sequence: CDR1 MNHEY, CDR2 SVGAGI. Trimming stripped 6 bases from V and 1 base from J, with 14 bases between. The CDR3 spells CASRPARGGTDTQYF. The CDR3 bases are TGTGCCAGCAGACCCGCGCGGGGTGGCACAGATACGCAGTATTTT.

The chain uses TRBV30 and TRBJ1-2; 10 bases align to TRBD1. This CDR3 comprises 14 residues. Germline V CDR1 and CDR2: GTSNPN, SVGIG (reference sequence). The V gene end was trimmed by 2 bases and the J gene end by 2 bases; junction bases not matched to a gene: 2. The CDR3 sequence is CAWSWGQGNYGYTF. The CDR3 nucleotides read TGTGCCTGGAGTTGGGGACAGGGGAACTATGGCTACACCTTC.

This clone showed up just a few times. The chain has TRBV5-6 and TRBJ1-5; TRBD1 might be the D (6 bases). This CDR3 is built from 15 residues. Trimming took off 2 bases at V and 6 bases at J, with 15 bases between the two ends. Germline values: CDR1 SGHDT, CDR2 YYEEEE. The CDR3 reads CASSLGGRFSQPQHF. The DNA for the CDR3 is TGTGCCAGCAGCTTAGGGGGGCGCTTCAGTCAGCCCCAGCATTTT.

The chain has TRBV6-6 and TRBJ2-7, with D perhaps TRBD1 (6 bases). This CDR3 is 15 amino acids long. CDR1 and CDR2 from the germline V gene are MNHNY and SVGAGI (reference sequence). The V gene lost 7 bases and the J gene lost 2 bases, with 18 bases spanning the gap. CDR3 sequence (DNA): TGTGCCAGCAAACCACCGGGACATCCAACCTACGAGCAGTACTTC. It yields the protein CASKPPGHPTYEQYF.

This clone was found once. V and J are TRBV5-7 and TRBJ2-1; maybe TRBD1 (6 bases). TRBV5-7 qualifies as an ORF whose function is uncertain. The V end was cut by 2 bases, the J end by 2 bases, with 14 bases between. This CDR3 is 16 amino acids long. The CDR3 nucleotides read TGTGCCAGCAGCTTTAACACTAAGGGGGCCTACAATGAGCAGTTCTTC. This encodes CASSFNTKGAYNEQFF.

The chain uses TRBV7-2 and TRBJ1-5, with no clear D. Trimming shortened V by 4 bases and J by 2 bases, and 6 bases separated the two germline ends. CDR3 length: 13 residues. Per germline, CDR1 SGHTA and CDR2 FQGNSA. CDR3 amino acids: CASSSRGNQPQHF. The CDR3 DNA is TGTGCCAGCAGCTCGCGGGGCAATCAGCCCCAGCATTTT.

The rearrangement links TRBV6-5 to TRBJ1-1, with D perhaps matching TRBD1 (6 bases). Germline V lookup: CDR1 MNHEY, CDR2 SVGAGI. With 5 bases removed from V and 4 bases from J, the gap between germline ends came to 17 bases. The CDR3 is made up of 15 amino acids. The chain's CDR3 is CASSTSQGLATEAFF. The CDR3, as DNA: TGTGCCAGCAGTACCTCCCAGGGGCTTGCCACTGAAGCTTTCTTT.

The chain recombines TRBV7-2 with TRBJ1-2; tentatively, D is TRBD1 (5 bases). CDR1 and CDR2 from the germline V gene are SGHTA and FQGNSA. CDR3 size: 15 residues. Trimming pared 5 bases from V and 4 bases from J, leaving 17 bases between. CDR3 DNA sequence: TGTGCCAGCAGCCCCGGGACGGTGGGAACCTATGGCTACACCTTC. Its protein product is CASSPGTVGTYGYTF.

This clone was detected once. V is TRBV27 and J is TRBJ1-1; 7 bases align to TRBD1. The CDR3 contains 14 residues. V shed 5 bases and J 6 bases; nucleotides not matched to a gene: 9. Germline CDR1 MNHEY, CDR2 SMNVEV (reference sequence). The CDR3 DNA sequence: TGTGCCAGCAGTCCCCTCCGGACAGGCTCTGAAGCTTTCTTT. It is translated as CASSPLRTGSEAFF.

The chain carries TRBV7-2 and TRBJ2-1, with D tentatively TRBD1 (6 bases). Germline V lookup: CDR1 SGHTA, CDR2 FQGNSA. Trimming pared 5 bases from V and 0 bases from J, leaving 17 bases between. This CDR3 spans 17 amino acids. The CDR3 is CASSPEPDSRSYNEQFF. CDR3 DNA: TGTGCCAGCAGCCCCGAGCCGGACAGCCGCTCCTACAATGAGCAGTTCTTC.

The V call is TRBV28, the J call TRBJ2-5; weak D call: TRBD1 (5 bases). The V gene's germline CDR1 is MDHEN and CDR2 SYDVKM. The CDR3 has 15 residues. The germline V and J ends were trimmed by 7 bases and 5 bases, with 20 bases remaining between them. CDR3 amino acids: CASKPGGQGVETQYF. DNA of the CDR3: TGTGCCAGCAAACCGGGTGGGCAGGGTGTGGAGACCCAGTACTTC.

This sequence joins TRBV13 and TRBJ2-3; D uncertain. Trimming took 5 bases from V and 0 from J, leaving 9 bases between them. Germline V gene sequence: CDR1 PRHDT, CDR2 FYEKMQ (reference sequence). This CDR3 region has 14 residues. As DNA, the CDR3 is TGTGCCAGCAGCCCCATGGGTAGCACAGATACGCAGTATTTT. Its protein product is CASSPMGSTDTQYF.

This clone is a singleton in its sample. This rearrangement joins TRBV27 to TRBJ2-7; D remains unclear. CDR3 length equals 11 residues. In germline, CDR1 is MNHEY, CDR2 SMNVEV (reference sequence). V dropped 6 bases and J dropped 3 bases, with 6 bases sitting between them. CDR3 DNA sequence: TGTGCCAGCAGCCTCCACTACGAGCAGTACTTC. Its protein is CASSLHYEQYF.

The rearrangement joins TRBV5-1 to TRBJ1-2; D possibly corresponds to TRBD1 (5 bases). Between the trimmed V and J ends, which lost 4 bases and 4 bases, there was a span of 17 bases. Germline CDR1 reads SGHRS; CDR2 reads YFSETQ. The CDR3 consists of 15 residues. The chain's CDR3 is CASSLQEGPIYGYTF. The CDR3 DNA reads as TGCGCCAGCAGCCTCCAGGAGGGGCCTATCTATGGCTACACCTTC.

The CDR3 reads CASSGPDSGNTIYF. CDR3 nucleotides: TGTGCCAGCTCCGGGCCCGACTCTGGAAACACCATATATTTT. The genes are TRBV18 and TRBJ1-3; D is ambiguous. The length of the CDR3 is 14 residues. CDR1 KGHSH and CDR2 LQKENI come from the germline V gene. V was pared by 6 bases and J by 0 bases, with 9 bases between.

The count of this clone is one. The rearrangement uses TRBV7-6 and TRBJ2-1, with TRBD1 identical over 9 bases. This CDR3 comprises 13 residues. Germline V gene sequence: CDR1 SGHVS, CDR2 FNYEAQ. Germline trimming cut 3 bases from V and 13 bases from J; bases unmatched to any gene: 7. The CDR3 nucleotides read TGTGCCAGCAGCTTTGTGGAGGGACAGGGACAGTTCTTC. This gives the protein CASSFVEGQGQFF.

The CDR3 sequence: CASSINVLYQETQYF. The CDR3 nucleotides read TGTGCCAGTAGTATAAATGTTCTGTACCAAGAGACCCAGTACTTC. The chain employs TRBV19 and TRBJ2-5, with D unresolved. This CDR3 spans 15 amino acids. V was shortened by 2 bases and J by 0 bases, with 10 bases between the two germline ends. Germline V lookup: CDR1 LNHDA, CDR2 SQIVND (reference sequence).

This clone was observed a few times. The chain's CDR3 is CASRGHNTDTQYF. The DNA for the CDR3 is TGCGCCAGCAGGGGACACAACACAGATACGCAGTATTTT. The chain carries TRBV10-1 and TRBJ2-3; weak D call: TRBD1 (6 bases). This CDR3 spans 13 amino acids. Trimming took 6 bases from V and 2 from J, leaving 9 bases between them. Germline values: CDR1 WNHNN, CDR2 SYGVQD (reference sequence).

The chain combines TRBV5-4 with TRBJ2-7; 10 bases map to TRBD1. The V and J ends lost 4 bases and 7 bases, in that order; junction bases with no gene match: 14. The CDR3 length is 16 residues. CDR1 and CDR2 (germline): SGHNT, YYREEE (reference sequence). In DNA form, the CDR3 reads TGTGCCAGCAGCAAACTGGGGACAGGGGAAAGGTTAGAGCAGTACTTC. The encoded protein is CASSKLGTGERLEQYF.

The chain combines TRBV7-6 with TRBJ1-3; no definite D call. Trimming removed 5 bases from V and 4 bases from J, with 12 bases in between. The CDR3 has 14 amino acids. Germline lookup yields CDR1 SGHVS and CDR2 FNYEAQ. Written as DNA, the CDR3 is TGTGCCAGCAGCCCGTTGGGTGCAGGAAACACCATATATTTT. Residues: CASSPLGAGNTIYF.

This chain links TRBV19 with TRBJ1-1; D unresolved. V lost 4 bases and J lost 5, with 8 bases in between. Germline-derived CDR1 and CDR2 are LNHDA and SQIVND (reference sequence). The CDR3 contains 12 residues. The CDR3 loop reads CASSNQETEAFF. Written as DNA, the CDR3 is TGTGCCAGTAGTAACCAGGAGACTGAAGCTTTCTTT.

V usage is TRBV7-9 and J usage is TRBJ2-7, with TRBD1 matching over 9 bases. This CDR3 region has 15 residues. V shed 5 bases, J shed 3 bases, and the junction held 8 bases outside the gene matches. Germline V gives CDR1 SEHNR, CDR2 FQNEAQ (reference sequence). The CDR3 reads CASSGRGTGIYEQYF. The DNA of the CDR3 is TGTGCCAGCAGCGGAAGGGGGACAGGGATCTACGAGCAGTACTTC. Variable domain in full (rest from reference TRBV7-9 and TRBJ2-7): DTGVSQNPRHKITKRGQNVTFRCDPISEHNRLYWYRQTLGQGPEFLTYFQNEAQLEKSRLLSDRFSAERPKGSFSTLEIQRTEQGDSAMYLCASSGRGTGIYEQYFGPGTRLTVT.

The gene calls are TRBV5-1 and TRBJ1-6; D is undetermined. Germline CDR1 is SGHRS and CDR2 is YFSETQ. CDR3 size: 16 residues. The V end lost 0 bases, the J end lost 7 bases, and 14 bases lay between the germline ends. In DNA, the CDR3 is TGCGCCAGCAGCTTGGATCCGAATCTGAGCAATTCACCCCTCCACTTT. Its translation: CASSLDPNLSNSPLHF.

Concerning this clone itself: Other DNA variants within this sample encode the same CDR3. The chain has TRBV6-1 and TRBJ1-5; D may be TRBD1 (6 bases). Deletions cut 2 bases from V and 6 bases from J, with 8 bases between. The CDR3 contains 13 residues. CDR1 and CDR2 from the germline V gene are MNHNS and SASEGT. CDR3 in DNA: TGTGCCAGCAGTGAACTACAGGGTCAGCCCCAGCATTTT. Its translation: CASSELQGQPQHF.